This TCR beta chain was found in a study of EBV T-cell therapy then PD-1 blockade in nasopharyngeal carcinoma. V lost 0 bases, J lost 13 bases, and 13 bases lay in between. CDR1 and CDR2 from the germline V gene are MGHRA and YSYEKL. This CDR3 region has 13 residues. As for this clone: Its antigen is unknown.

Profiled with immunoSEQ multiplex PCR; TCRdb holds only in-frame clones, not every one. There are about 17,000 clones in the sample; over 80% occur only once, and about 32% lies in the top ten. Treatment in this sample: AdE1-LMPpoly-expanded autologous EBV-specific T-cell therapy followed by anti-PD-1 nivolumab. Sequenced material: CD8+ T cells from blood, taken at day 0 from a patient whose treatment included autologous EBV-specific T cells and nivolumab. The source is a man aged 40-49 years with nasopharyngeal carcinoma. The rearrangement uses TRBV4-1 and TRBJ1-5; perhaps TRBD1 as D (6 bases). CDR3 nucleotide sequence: TGCGCCAGCAGCCAAGATATGCGGGACATACAGCATTTT. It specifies CASSQDMRDIQHF.